Reported below is one TCR beta chain. These data belong to a study of blood T cells in healthy people across ages. Then a second PCR, running roughly 7 to 11 cycles, was carried out with a sample-barcoded 5' primer and a J-beta primer mix. TCRdb re-derived calls from the 5' RACE reads in MiXCR, one entry per CDR3 protein. The sample consists of roughly 730,000 distinct CDR3 sequences, approximately 53% of them appearing once. The CDR3 contains 14 residues. The germline V and J ends were trimmed by 3 bases and 2 bases, with 9 bases remaining between them. Germline V lookup: CDR1 SEHNR, CDR2 FQNEAQ (reference sequence).

The chain couples TRBV7-9 to TRBJ2-3, with D possibly matching TRBD2 (5 bases). This receptor was taken from a man aged 40-50 years in good health. Source material: blood. CDR3 loop: CASSFDGLTDTQYF. CDR3 in DNA: TGTGCCAGCAGCTTTGACGGACTCACAGATACGCAGTATTTT. Looking up the rest from reference TRBV7-9 and TRBJ2-3 gives the full variable domain: DTGVSQNPRHKITKRGQNVTFRCDPISEHNRLYWYRQTLGQGPEFLTYFQNEAQLEKSRLLSDRFSAERPKGSFSTLEIQRTEQGDSAMYLCASSFDGLTDTQYFGPGTRLTVL.